This is a list of T cell receptor beta chains from one sample in a study of blood T cell repertoires in COVID-19. The repertoire was sequenced with immunoSEQ multiplex PCR; TCRdb's copy has only in-frame clones and lacks some. The sample contains about 280,000 clones, 85% of which appear only once. Sequenced sample: PBMCs or T cells enriched from blood (not recorded which). All receptors come from a woman aged 50 to 60 who had recovered from COVID-19. CDR3s include the opening cysteine and the closing phenylalanine or tryptophan. Each record gives: V gene, J gene, CDR3 protein.

>TRBV19|TRBJ2-7
CASSRPGGSSYEQYF
>TRBV30|TRBJ1-2
CATRGVYGYTF
>TRBV6-5|TRBJ1-5
CASRPRGGSNQPQHF
>TRBV19|TRBJ1-1
CASSWTENTEAFF
>TRBV18|TRBJ2-5
CASSEGVEETQYF
>TRBV5-1|TRBJ1-1
CASSPNTQGSTEAFF
>TRBV6-1|TRBJ2-7
CASSYISGGNEQYF
>TRBV14|TRBJ2-3
CASSLRRDNTDTQYF
>TRBV19|TRBJ1-1
CASSIRTGGAEAFF
>TRBV2|TRBJ2-1
CASTVSNEQFF
>TRBV18|TRBJ1-1
CASSPSTDLYTEAFF
>TRBV10-3|TRBJ1-3
CAISEGAQSGNTIYF
>TRBV30|TRBJ2-1
CALAPSPYNEQFF
>TRBV28|TRBJ1-2
CASSKPGHSNYGYTF
>TRBV5-1|TRBJ2-3
CASSLVPIRTDTQYF
>TRBV2|TRBJ2-5
CASRMTSVLQETQYF
>TRBV11-3|TRBJ2-1
CASSFGLAAYNEQFF
>TRBV7-2|TRBJ2-7
CASSSGVLAGGGYEQYF
>TRBV14|TRBJ2-2
CASSLWQSAAFTGELFF
>TRBV28|TRBJ1-2
CASRETGITNYGYTF
>TRBV11-3|TRBJ1-1
CASSLKGAAEAFF
>TRBV4-1|TRBJ1-6
CASSQDHQVPSSYNSPLHF
>TRBV29-1|TRBJ1-1
CSVGQGRHTEAFF
>TRBV6-5|TRBJ2-3
CASILGGTDTQYF